This T cell receptor (beta chain) stems from a study of shared clonotypes between healthy human individuals. Trimming took off 4 bases at V and 5 bases at J, with 8 bases between the two ends. From germline, CDR1 is SGHAT and CDR2 FQNNGV. The CDR3 totals 12 residues. Assay: immunoSEQ multiplex PCR; the TCRdb copy retains only in-frame clones and omits some. The sample consists of more than 500,000 clones, approximately 96% of them appearing once. Selected positively for CCR7 and CD45RO-negative, naive CD8 cells excluded terminally differentiated effector memory CD45RA+ cells. The receptor was derived from a woman in her thirties in good health. This chain connects TRBV11-2 to TRBJ1-2, with no clear D. Sample: naive CD8+ T cells sorted from blood. The CDR3 is CASSSGRYGYTF. The CDR3 nucleotides read TGTGCCAGCAGCTCCGGAAGATATGGCTACACCTTC. The full variable domain, with the rest looked up from reference TRBV11-2 and TRBJ1-2, is EAGVAQSPRYKIIEKRQSVAFWCNPISGHATLYWYQQILGQGPKLLIQFQNNGVVDDSQLPKDRFSAERLKGVDSTLKIQPAKLEDSAVYLCASSSGRYGYTFGSGTRLTVV.